Below, 20 T cell receptor beta chains from the same sample are listed, as sequenced in a study of identical twins (dated by TCRdb to about 2016). The receptor library was made with 5' RACE. This sample was sequenced with an Illumina HiSeq 2000. Starting from the raw public reads, TCRdb applied fastp trimming at Q25, assembled clones with MiXCR and retained in-frame beta chains. One record per CDR3 amino acid sequence lists the most common genes and DNA. For this sample the table gives a few hundred thousand distinct CDR3 sequences, of which around an eighth were detected only once. 7.2% of the sample goes to the ten largest clones. These data were likewise used in another study, on yellow fever vaccine responses in identical twins.

The sample taken for sequencing was CD8+ T cells sorted from blood. The receptors derive from a woman younger than 35 in good health.

The table lists this clonotype with a few counts. The chain has TRBV5-5 and TRBJ2-1, with a weak D call TRBD2 (5 bases). Germline values: CDR1 SGHKS, CDR2 YYEKEE (reference sequence). Trimming removed 0 bases from V and 8 bases from J, with 15 bases in between. The CDR3 contains 15 residues. The chain's CDR3 is CASSLDDGVRDEQFF. The CDR3 bases are TGTGCCAGCAGCTTGGACGACGGGGTTCGGGATGAGCAGTTCTTC.

This clonotype was seen repeatedly, ten times or more. The J gene is TRBJ2-5, the V gene TRBV20-1, with 7 bases aligning to TRBD1. Germline CDR1 is DFQATT and CDR2 is SNEGSKA (reference sequence). V lost 6 bases, J lost 1 base, and 5 bases stayed unmatched. The CDR3 is 13 residues long. CDR3 region: CSAYTGVQETQYF. The CDR3, as DNA: TGCAGTGCATATACAGGGGTCCAAGAGACCCAGTACTTC.

This clonotype turned up a few times. The gene calls are TRBV4-1 and TRBJ2-3, with no clear D. Germline V gene data show CDR1 as MGHRA and CDR2 as YSYEKL. V was clipped by 1 base and J by 6 bases, with 5 bases between them. CDR3 length equals 12 residues. The DNA for the CDR3 is TGCGCCAGCAGCCAAGGTTGGGATACGCAGTATTTT. Protein sequence: CASSQGWDTQYF.

This clonotype has at least ten counts. The chain couples TRBV7-8 to TRBJ2-7, with 7 bases that match TRBD1. The CDR3 sequence is 16 residues long. In germline, CDR1 is SGHVS, CDR2 FQNEAQ. V gave up 1 base and J gave up 3 bases; unmatched junction bases: 9. For the CDR3, the DNA is TGTGCCAGCAGCTTAGAGGAGACAGGGAGAAACTACGAGCAGTACGTC. Protein product: CASSLEETGRNYEQYV.

This clonotype turned up a few times. Here the CDR3 DNA reads TGTGCCAGCAGTGAAGGAGGAGGGCGGTTGGACGAGCAGTACGTC. Protein product: CASSEGGGRLDEQYV. V gene TRBV2 combines with J gene TRBJ2-7, with D possibly TRBD2 on 6 matching bases. The CDR3 runs 15 residues. Germline V gives CDR1 SNHLY, CDR2 FYNNEI. V lost 1 base and J 5 bases, leaving 15 bases between the germline ends.

J is TRBJ2-1 and V is TRBV20-1, with 8 bases that match TRBD2. This CDR3 spans 17 amino acids. With V trimmed by 0 bases and J by 2 bases, 9 bases remained unmatched. The germline CDR1 and CDR2 sequences are DFQATT and SNEGSKA (reference sequence). The CDR3 nucleotides are TGCAGTGCTAGAGATCTTGTGACTAGCGACACCTACAATGAGCAGTTCTTC. It codes for CSARDLVTSDTYNEQFF.

This clonotype was seen only a few times. The chain joins TRBV9 to TRBJ1-5; the match to TRBD1 covers 12 bases. Germline lookup yields CDR1 SGDLS and CDR2 YYNGEE. The CDR3 length is 17 residues. Trimming cost V 3 bases and J 0 bases; bases outside gene matches: 4. The CDR3 is CASSAGTGGFSNQPQHF. CDR3 DNA: TGTGCCAGCAGCGCCGGGACAGGGGGCTTTAGCAATCAGCCCCAGCATTTT.

V usage is TRBV2 and J usage is TRBJ1-5, with 11 bases that match TRBD1. V was clipped by 5 bases and J by 4 bases; unmatched bases: 10. Germline V gene lookup returns CDR1 SNHLY and CDR2 FYNNEI. The CDR3 totals 17 residues. CDR3 amino acids: CASSPRPGQGVNQPQHF. CDR3 DNA: TGTGCCAGCAGTCCCCGCCCGGGACAGGGGGTGAATCAGCCCCAGCATTTT.

The chain recombines TRBV6-5 with TRBJ1-2, with 7 bases fitting TRBD1. CDR1 is MNHEY and CDR2 is SVGAGI in the germline V gene. The CDR3 runs 16 residues. Trimming took 0 bases from V and 0 from J; bases not matched to a gene: 4. CDR3 region: CASSYSPTGANYGYTF. The CDR3 DNA sequence: TGTGCCAGCAGTTACTCCCCAACAGGGGCTAACTATGGCTACACCTTC.

This clonotype occurred a few times. The chain has TRBV3-1 and TRBJ1-1; D might be TRBD1 (5 bases). Trimming shortened V by 0 bases and J by 8 bases, and 16 bases separated the two germline ends. CDR3 size: 15 residues. The V gene's germline CDR1 is LGHDT and CDR2 YNNKEL (reference sequence). The CDR3, as DNA: TGTGCCAGCAGCCAAGATTACCCGGGGCAGTCCGAAGCTTTCTTT. Translation gives CASSQDYPGQSEAFF. Variable domain in full (rest from reference TRBV3-1 and TRBJ1-1): DTAVSQTPKYLVTQMGNDKSIKCEQNLGHDTMYWYKQDSKKFLKIMFSYNNKELIINETVPNRFSPKSPDKAHLNLHINSLELGDSAVYFCASSQDYPGQSEAFFGQGTRLTVV.

The CDR3 DNA reads as TGTGCCACCAGCAGATCCGGAGGGGTCTATGGCTACACCTTC. It translates to CATSRSGGVYGYTF. The chain has TRBV15 and TRBJ1-2; tentative D call: TRBD1 (5 bases). Germline CDR1 reads LNHNV; CDR2 reads YYDKDF (reference sequence). Trimming removed 2 bases from V and 4 bases from J, with 11 bases in between. CDR3 length equals 14 residues.

The chain has TRBV27 and TRBJ2-7; D remains ambiguous. The germline V gene has CDR1 MNHEY and CDR2 SMNVEV (reference sequence). The V end was cut by 3 bases, the J end by 0 bases, with 9 bases between. The CDR3 loop spans 14 amino acids. Here the CDR3 DNA reads TGTGCCAGCAGTTTGTCGGTAAGCTCCTACGAGCAGTACGTC. Its protein product is CASSLSVSSYEQYV.

The gene calls are TRBV4-1 and TRBJ2-7; D possibly matches TRBD1 or TRBD2 (7 bases each). The CDR3 has 16 residues. V lost 0 bases and J lost 0, with 12 bases in between. CDR1 and CDR2 (germline): MGHRA, YSYEKL. CDR3: CASSQDSRGGSYEQYV. The CDR3 DNA is TGCGCCAGCAGCCAAGATTCCAGGGGGGGCTCCTACGAGCAGTACGTC.

This clonotype has just a few counts. V is TRBV6-1 and J is TRBJ2-1, with TRBD2 identical over 13 bases. With 7 bases clipped from V and 6 bases from J, the junction kept 6 bases outside the gene matches. This CDR3 comprises 15 residues. Germline-derived CDR1 and CDR2 are MNHNS and SASEGT. The CDR3: CASTKTSGGGNEQFF. CDR3 bases: TGTGCCAGCACGAAAACTAGCGGGGGGGGCAATGAGCAGTTCTTC.

CDR3 sequence: CASRHMTSSTGELFF. The CDR3 DNA reads as TGTGCCAGCAGGCATATGACTAGCAGCACCGGGGAGCTGTTTTTT. The rearrangement uses TRBV11-2 and TRBJ2-2, with 7 nucleotides matching TRBD2. V shed 6 bases and J 4 bases; nucleotides not matched to a gene: 8. Germline V gene data show CDR1 as SGHAT and CDR2 as FQNNGV. The CDR3 consists of 15 residues.

In this sample, this clonotype turned up a few times. V usage is TRBV28 and J usage is TRBJ1-6, with 9 bases lining up with TRBD1. The ends lost 10 bases at V and 10 bases at J; junction bases unmatched: 11. Germline CDR1 is MDHEN and CDR2 is SYDVKM. CDR3 length equals 14 residues. The CDR3 here is CATTGGPLRSPLHF. CDR3 nucleotide sequence: TGTGCCACCACAGGGGGCCCTTTGCGCTCACCCCTCCACTTT.

This clonotype was counted between two and nine times. The chain recombines TRBV6-2 or TRBV6-3 with TRBJ2-3, with a weak D call TRBD2 (6 bases). Germline-derived CDR1 and CDR2 are MNHEY and SVGEGT. Deletions cut 3 bases from V and 2 bases from J, with 12 bases between. The CDR3 spans 15 residues. The CDR3 sequence is CASSYRRGPTDTQYF. The CDR3 DNA sequence: TGTGCCAGCAGTTATCGGCGGGGCCCCACAGATACGCAGTATTTT.

This sequence joins TRBV29-1 and TRBJ2-3; maybe TRBD2 (6 bases). The CDR3 is 14 residues long. CDR1 and CDR2 from the germline V gene are SQVTM and ANQGSEA. CDR3 DNA: TGCAGTGCCGGGCGGGACGGGACGACAGATACGCAGTATTTT. It yields the protein CSAGRDGTTDTQYF.

This clonotype was detected ten times or more. The rearrangement links TRBV5-1 to TRBJ2-3; a weak D match, TRBD2 (7 bases). The V and J ends lost 0 bases and 5 bases respectively, with 13 bases between them. The CDR3 sequence is 15 residues long. Germline V lookup: CDR1 SGHRS, CDR2 YFSETQ. CDR3 sequence (DNA): TGCGCCAGCAGCTTGGATCGGGGGGCGGGAGATACGCAGTATTTT. Translation: CASSLDRGAGDTQYF.

In this sample, this clonotype turned up a few times. This chain links TRBV20-1 with TRBJ2-2; possible D gene TRBD2, 6 bases. V lost 6 bases and J lost 0, with 17 bases in between. Germline V gives CDR1 DFQATT, CDR2 SNEGSKA (reference sequence). The CDR3 has 16 residues. The CDR3 region is CSARDPSAPNTGELFF. The CDR3 DNA is TGCAGTGCACGCGATCCTAGCGCTCCGAACACCGGGGAGCTGTTTTTT.